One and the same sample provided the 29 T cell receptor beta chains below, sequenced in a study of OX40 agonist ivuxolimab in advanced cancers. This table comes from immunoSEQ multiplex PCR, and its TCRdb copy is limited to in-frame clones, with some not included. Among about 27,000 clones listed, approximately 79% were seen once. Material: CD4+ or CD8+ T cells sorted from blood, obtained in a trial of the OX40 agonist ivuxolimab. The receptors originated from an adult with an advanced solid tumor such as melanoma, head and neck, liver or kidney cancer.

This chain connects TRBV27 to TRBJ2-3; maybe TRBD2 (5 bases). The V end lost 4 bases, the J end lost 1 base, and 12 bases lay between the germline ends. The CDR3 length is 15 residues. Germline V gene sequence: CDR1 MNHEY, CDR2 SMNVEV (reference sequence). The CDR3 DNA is TGTGCCAGCAGTTCCGAGGGCCTCGGCACAGATACGCAGTATTTT. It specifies CASSSEGLGTDTQYF.

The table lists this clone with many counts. CDR3: CASSFDSSYNEQFF. The CDR3 region has the DNA TGCGCCAGCAGCTTCGACAGTTCCTACAATGAGCAGTTCTTC. The chain combines TRBV5-1 with TRBJ2-1, with a tentative D call TRBD1 (5 bases). Trimming took 2 bases from V and 1 from J, leaving 7 bases between them. Germline V CDR1 and CDR2: SGHRS, YFSETQ. The CDR3 loop spans 14 amino acids.

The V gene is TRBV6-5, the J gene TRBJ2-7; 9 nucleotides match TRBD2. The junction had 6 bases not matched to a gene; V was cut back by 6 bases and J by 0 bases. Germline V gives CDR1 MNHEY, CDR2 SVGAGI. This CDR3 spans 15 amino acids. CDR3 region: CASRQTSGSSYEQYF. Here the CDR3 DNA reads TGTGCCAGCAGGCAGACTAGCGGATCCTCCTACGAGCAGTACTTC.

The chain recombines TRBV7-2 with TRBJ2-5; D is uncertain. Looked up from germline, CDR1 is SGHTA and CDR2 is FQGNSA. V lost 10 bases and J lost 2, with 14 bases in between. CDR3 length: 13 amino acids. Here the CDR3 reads CATYLWQQETQYF. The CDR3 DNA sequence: TGTGCCACCTACCTTTGGCAGCAAGAGACCCAGTACTTC.

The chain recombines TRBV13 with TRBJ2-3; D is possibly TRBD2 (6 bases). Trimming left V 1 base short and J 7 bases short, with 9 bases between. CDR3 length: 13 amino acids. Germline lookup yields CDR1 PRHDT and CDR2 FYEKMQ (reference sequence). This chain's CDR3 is CASSLVRGNTQYF. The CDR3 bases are TGTGCCAGCAGCTTAGTGCGCGGGAATACGCAGTATTTT.

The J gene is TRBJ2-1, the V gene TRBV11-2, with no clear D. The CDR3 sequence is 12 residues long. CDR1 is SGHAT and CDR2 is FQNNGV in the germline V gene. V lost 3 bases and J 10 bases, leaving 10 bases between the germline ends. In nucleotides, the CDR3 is TGTGCCAGCAGCTTCCCATTCGGGGAGCAGTTCTTC. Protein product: CASSFPFGEQFF.

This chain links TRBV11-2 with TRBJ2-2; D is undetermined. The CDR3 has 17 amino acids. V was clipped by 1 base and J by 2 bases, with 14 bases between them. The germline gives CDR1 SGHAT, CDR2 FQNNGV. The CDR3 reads CASSLGLAERNTGELFF. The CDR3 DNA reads TGTGCCAGCAGCTTAGGTCTGGCAGAGCGAAACACCGGGGAGCTGTTTTTT.

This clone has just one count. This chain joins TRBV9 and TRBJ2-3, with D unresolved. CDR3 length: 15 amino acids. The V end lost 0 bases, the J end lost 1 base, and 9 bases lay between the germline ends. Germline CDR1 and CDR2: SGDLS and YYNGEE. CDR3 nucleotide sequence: TGTGCCAGCAGCGTAGGGGATTGGGGCACAGATACGCAGTATTTT. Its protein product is CASSVGDWGTDTQYF.

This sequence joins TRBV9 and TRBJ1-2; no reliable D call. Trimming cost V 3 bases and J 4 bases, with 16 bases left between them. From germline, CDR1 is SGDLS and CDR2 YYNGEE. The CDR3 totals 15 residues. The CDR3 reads CASSAGRGSIYGYTF. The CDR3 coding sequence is TGTGCCAGCAGCGCTGGACGGGGAAGCATCTATGGCTACACCTTC.

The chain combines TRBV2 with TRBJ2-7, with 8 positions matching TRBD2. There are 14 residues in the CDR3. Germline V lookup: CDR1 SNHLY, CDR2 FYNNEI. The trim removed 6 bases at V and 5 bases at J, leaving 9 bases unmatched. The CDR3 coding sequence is TGTGCCAGCAGGATGAGCGGGAGTGTCGACGAGCAGTACTTC. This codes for CASRMSGSVDEQYF.

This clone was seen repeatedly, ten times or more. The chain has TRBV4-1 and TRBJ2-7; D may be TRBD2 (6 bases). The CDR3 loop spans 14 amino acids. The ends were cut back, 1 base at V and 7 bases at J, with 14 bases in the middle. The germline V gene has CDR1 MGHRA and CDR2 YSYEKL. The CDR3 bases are TGCGCCAGCAGCCAAGTGGGGCTAGCGTCGGAGCAGTACTTC. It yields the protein CASSQVGLASEQYF.

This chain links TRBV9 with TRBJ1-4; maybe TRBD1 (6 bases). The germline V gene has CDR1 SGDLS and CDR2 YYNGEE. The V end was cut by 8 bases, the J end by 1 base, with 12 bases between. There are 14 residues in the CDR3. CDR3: CARRDTLTNEKLFF. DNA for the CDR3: TGTGCCAGACGGGACACATTAACTAATGAAAAACTGTTTTTT.

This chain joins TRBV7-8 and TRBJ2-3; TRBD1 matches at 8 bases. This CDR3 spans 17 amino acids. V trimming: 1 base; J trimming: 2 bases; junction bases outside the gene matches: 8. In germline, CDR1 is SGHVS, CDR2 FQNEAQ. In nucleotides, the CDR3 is TGTGCCAGCAGCTTAGGCAGGGGGCGAGATTACACAGATACGCAGTATTTT. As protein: CASSLGRGRDYTDTQYF.

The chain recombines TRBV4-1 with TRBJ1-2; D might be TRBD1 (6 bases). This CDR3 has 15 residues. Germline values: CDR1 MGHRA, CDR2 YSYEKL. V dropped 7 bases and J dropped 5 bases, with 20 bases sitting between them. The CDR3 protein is CASNSRQVDPYGYTF. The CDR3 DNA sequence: TGCGCCAGCAACTCCCGACAGGTGGATCCTTATGGCTACACCTTC.

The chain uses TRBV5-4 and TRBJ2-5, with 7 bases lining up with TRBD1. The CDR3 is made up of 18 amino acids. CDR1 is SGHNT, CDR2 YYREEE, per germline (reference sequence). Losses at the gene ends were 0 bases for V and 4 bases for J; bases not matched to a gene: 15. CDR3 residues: CASSLGPYTGQALETQYF. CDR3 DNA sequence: TGTGCCAGCAGCTTGGGGCCCTATACCGGACAGGCTTTAGAGACCCAGTACTTC. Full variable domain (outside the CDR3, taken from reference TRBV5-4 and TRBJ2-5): ETGVTQSPTHLIKTRGQQVTLRCSSQSGHNTVSWYQQALGQGPQFIFQYYREEENGRGNFPPRFSGLQFPNYSSELNVNALELDDSALYLCASSLGPYTGQALETQYFGPGTRLLVL.

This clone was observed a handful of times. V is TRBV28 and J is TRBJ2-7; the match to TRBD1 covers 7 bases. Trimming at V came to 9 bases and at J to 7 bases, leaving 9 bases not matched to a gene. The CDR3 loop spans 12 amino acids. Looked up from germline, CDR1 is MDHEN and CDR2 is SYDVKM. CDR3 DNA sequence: TGTGCCAGTGGCGAACAGGGGTGGGAGCAGTACTTC. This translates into CASGEQGWEQYF.

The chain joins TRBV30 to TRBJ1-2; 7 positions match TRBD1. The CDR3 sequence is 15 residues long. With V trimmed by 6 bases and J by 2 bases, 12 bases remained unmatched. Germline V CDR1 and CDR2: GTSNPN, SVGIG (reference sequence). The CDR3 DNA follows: TGTGCCTGTAATATACAGGGGCGACTCAACTATGGCTACACCTTC. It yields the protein CACNIQGRLNYGYTF.

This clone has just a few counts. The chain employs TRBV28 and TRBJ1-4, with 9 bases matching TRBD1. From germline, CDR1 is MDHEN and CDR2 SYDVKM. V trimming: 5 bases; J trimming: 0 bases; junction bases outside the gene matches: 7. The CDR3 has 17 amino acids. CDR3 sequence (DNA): TGTGCCAGCAGTACCCGACGACAGGGGGCAACTAATGAAAAACTGTTTTTT. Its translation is CASSTRRQGATNEKLFF.

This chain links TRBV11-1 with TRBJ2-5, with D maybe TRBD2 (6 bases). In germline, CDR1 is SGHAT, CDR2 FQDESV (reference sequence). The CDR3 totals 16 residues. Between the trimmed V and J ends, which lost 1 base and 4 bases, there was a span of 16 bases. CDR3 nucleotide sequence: TGTGCCAGCAGCTTAGACGAGGGTAGAGCGGGAGAGACCCAGTACTTC. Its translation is CASSLDEGRAGETQYF.

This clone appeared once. For the CDR3, the DNA is TGTGCCAGCAGTTTAAATCTAGGTCCTGAAGCTTTCTTT. Translated, it gives CASSLNLGPEAFF. This chain uses TRBV28 with TRBJ1-1; no firm D call. Trimming took 2 bases from V and 6 from J, leaving 10 bases between them. Germline loops: CDR1 MDHEN, CDR2 SYDVKM. This CDR3 has 13 amino acids. Complete variable domain (other parts from reference TRBV28 and TRBJ1-1): DVKVTQSSRYLVKRTGEKVFLECVQDMDHENMFWYRQDPGLGLRLIYFSYDVKMKEKGDIPEGYSVSREKKERFSLILESASTNQTSMYLCASSLNLGPEAFFGQGTRLTVV.

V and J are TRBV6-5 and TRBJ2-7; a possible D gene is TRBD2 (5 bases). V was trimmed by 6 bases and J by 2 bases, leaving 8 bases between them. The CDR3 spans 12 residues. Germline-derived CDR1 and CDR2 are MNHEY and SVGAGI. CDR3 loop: CASSRLTYEQYF. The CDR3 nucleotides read TGTGCCAGCAGCAGACTAACCTACGAGCAGTACTTC.

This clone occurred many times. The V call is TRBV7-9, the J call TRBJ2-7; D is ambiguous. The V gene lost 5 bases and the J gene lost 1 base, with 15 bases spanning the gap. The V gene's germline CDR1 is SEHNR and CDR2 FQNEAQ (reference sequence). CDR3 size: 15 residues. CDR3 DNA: TGTGCCAGCAGCCCCCCCAGACTGGGGTCCTACGAGCAGTACTTC. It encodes CASSPPRLGSYEQYF.

DNA of the CDR3: TGTGCCAGCAGCTTACTAGTGTGGAACACTGAAGCTTTCTTT. As protein: CASSLLVWNTEAFF. The gene calls are TRBV7-8 and TRBJ1-1; no definite D call. V shed 2 bases and J shed 1 base, with 8 bases lying between them. The CDR3 extends over 14 amino acids. CDR1 is SGHVS and CDR2 is FQNEAQ in the germline V gene.

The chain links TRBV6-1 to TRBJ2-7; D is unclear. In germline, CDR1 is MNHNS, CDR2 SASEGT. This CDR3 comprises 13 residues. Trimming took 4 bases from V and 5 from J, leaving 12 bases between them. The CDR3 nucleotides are TGTGCCAGCAGTGGAAGGCATCGAAACGAGCAGTACTTC. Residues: CASSGRHRNEQYF.

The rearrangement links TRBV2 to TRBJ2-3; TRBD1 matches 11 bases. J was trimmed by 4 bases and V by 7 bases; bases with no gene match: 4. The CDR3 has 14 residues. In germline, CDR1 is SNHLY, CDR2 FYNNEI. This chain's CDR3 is CASKPGQGADTQYF. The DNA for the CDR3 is TGTGCCAGCAAACCGGGACAGGGGGCAGATACGCAGTATTTT.

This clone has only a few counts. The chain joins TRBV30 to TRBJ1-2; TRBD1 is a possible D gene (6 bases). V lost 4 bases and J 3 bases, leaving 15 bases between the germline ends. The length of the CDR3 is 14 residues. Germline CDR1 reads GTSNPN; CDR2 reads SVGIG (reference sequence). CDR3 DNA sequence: TGTGCCTGGACTACAGGGTTAGTCCACTATGGCTACACCTTC. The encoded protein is CAWTTGLVHYGYTF.

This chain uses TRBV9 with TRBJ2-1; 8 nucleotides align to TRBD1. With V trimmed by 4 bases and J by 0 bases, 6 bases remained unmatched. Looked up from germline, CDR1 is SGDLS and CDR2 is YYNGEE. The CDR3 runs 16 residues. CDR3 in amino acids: CASSPRTGSSYNEQFF. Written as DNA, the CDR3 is TGTGCCAGCAGCCCTCGGACAGGGAGCTCCTACAATGAGCAGTTCTTC.

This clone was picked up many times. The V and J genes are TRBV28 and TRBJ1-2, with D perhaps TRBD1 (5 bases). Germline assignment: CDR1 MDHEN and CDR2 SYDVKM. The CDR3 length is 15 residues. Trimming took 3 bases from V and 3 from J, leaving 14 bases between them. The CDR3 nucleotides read TGTGCCAGCAGTTTCTCCCGGGACTCATACTATGGCTACACCTTC. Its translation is CASSFSRDSYYGYTF.

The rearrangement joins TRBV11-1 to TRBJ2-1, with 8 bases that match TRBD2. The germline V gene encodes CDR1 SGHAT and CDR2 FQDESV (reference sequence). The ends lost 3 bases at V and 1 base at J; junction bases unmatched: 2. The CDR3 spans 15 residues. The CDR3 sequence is CASSLLAGSYNEQFF. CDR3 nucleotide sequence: TGTGCCAGCAGCTTGTTAGCGGGATCCTACAATGAGCAGTTCTTC.